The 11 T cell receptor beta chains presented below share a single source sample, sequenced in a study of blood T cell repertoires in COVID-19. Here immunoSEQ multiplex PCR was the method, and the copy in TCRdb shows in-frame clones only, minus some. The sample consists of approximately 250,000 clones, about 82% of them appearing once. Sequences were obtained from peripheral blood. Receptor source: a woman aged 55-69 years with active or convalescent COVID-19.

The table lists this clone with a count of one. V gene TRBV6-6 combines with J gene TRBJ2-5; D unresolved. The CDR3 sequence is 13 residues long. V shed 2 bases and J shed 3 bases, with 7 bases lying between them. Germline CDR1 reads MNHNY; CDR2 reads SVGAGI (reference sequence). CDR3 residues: CASSYASKETQYF. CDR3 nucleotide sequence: TGTGCCAGCAGTTACGCATCTAAAGAGACCCAGTACTTC.

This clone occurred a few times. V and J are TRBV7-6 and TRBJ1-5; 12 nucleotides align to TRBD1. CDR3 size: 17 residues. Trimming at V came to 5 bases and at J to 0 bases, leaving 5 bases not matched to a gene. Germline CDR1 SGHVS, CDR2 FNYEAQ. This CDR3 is CASSPGTGGDSNQPQHF. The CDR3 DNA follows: TGTGCCAGCAGCCCGGGGACAGGGGGCGATAGCAATCAGCCCCAGCATTTT. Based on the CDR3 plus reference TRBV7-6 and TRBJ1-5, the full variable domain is GAGVSQSPRYKVTKRGQDVALRCDPISGHVSLYWYRQALGQGPEFLTYFNYEAQQDKSGLPNDRFSAERPEGSISTLTIQRTEQRDSAMYRCASSPGTGGDSNQPQHFGDGTRLSIL.

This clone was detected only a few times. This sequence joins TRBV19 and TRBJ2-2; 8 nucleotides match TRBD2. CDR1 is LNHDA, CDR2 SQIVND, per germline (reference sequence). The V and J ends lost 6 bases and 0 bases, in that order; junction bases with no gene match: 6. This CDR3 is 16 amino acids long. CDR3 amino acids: CASRQAGGANTGELFF. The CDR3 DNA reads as TGTGCCAGTAGGCAGGCGGGGGGAGCGAACACCGGGGAGCTGTTTTTT.

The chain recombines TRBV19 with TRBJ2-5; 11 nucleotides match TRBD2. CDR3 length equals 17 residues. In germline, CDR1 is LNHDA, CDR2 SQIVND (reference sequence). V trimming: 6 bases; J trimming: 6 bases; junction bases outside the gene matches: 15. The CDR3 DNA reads TGTGCCAGTAGCAGCGGTGGTAGCGGGGGGGCTTGGAAGACCCAGTACTTC. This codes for CASSSGGSGGAWKTQYF.

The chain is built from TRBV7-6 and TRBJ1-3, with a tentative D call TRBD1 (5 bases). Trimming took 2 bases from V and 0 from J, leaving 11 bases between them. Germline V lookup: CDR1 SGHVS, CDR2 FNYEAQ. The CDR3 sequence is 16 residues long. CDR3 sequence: CASSLRAQASGNTIYF. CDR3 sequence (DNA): TGTGCCAGCAGCTTAAGGGCACAGGCCTCTGGAAACACCATATATTTT.

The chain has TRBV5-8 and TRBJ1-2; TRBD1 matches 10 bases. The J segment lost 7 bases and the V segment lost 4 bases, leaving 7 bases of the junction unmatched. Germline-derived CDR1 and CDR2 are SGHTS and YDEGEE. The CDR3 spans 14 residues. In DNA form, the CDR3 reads TGTGCCAGCAGCCACCCGGACAGGGGGGGTGGCTACACCTTC. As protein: CASSHPDRGGGYTF.

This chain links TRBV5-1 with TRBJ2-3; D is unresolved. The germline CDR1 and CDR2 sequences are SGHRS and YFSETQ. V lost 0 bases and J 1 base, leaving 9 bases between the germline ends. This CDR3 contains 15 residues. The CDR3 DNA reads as TGCGCCAGCAGCTTGGCATCCCCAGGCACAGATACGCAGTATTTT. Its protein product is CASSLASPGTDTQYF.

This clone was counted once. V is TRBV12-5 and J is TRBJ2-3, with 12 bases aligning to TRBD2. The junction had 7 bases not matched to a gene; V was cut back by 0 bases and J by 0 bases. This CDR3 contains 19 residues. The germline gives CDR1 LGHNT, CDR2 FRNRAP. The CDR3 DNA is TGTGCTAGTGGTTTGGTAGGACTAGCGGGATCCCCTAGCACAGATACGCAGTATTTT. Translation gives CASGLVGLAGSPSTDTQYF.

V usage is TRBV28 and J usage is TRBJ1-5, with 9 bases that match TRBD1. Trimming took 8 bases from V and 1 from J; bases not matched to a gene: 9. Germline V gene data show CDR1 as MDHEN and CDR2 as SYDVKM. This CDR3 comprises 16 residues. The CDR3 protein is CASGRSGTGSNQPQHF. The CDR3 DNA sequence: TGTGCCAGCGGAAGATCCGGGACAGGGAGCAATCAGCCCCAGCATTTT. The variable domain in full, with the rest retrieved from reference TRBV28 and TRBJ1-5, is DVKVTQSSRYLVKRTGEKVFLECVQDMDHENMFWYRQDPGLGLRLIYFSYDVKMKEKGDIPEGYSVSREKKERFSLILESASTNQTSMYLCASGRSGTGSNQPQHFGDGTRLSIL.

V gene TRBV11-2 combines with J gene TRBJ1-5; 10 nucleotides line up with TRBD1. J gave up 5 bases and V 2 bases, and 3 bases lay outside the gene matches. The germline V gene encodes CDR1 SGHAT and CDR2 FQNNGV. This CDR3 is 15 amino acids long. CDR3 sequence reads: CASSLIGQGDQPQHF. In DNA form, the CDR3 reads TGTGCCAGCAGCTTAATTGGACAGGGGGATCAGCCCCAGCATTTT.

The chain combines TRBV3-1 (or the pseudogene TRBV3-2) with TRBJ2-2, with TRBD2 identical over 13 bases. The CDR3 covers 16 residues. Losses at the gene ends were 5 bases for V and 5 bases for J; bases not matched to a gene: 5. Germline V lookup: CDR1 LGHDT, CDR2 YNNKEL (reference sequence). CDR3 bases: TGTGCCAGCAGCGGGGGACTAGCGGGGAGAACCGGGGAGCTGTTTTTT. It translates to CASSGGLAGRTGELFF.